The present T cell receptor (beta chain) was sequenced within a study of beta chain features in type 1 diabetes. Looking at the study overall: The number of sorted cells examined across all samples was approximately 110,000,000.

This clone was detected only once. Its antigen is unknown. Isolation of CD4+ naive, central memory, regulatory and stem cell-like memory cells was achieved by sorting via CD45RO/CCR7/CD25/CD127/CD95/CD27. The study's findings and limits: Within each of all four CD4+ subsets, Type 1 diabetes patients had TCRB CDR3s that were moderately but significantly shorter.

Expressed TCRB transcripts were sequenced, since all the RNA that had been isolated was reverse transcribed. TCRdb's table, derived via immunoSEQ multiplex PCR, lists solely in-frame clones and lacks some. The sample contains over 55,000 clones, 40% to 60% of which appear only once. The TCR sequence derives from a woman in her thirties or forties with type 1 diabetes. The sample comprised Tregs from blood.

CDR3 nucleotide sequence: TGTGCCAGCAGCCCCCGAGGGGGTAGAGACGGCTACACCTTC. Amino acid sequence: CASSPRGGRDGYTF. This chain links TRBV7-2 with TRBJ1-2; D might be TRBD1 (6 bases). CDR1 and CDR2 from the germline V gene are SGHTA and FQGNSA. V was shortened by 5 bases and J by 8 bases, with 18 bases between the two germline ends. The CDR3 runs to 14 residues.